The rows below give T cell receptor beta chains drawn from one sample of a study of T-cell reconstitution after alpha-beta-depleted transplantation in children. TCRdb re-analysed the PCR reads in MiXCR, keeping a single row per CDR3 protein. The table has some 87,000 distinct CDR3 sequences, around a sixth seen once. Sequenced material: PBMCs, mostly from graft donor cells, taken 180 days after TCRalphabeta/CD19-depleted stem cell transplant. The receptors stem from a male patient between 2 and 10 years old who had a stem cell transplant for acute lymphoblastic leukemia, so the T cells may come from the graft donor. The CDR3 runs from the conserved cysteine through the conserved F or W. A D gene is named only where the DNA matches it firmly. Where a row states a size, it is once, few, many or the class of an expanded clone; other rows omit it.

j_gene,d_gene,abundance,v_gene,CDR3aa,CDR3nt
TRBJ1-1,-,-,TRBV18,CASSPRERPEAFF,TGTGCCAGCTCACCACGGGAGAGACCTGAAGCTTTCTTT
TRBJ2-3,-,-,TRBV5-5,CASSGGAGADTQYF,TGTGCCAGCAGCGGGGGGGCCGGGGCAGATACGCAGTATTTT
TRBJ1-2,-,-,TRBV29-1,CSAPDGLYGYTF,TGCAGCGCTCCCGACGGACTCTATGGCTACACCTTC
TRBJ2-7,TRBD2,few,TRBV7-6,CASSLTGRGGPGEQYF,TGTGCCAGCAGCTTAACTGGGCGGGGGGGCCCGGGGGAGCAGTACTTC
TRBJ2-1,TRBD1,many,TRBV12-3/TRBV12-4,CASSLVQMTGRSNEQFF,TGTGCCAGCAGTTTAGTTCAGATGACAGGGAGAAGCAATGAGCAGTTCTTC
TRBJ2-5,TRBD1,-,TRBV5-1,CASSFSGTQGGETQYF,TGCGCCAGCAGCTTCTCCGGGACACAGGGGGGAGAGACCCAGTACTTC
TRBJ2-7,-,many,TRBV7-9,CASSPDRPEQYF,TGTGCCAGCAGCCCAGACAGGCCCGAGCAGTACTTC
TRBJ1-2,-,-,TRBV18,CASSPPYWGMLFLGYTF,TGTGCCAGCTCACCACCTTATTGGGGGATGCTATTTCTTGGCTACACCTTC
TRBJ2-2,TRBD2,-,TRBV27,CASSLYQTSGGDQYTGELFF,TGTGCCAGCAGTCTTTACCAGACTAGCGGGGGAGACCAATACACCGGGGAGCTGTTTTTT
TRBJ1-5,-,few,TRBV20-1,CSASGQGDQPQHF,TGCAGTGCTAGTGGTCAGGGTGATCAGCCCCAGCATTTT
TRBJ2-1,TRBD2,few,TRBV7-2,CASSLHAGTNIEQFF,TGTGCCAGCAGCTTACATGCCGGGACTAACATTGAGCAGTTCTTC
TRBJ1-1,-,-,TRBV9,CASSVGWEVYTEAFF,TGTGCCAGCAGCGTAGGGTGGGAGGTATACACTGAAGCTTTCTTT
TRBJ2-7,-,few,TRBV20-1,CSARAPEGFSYEQYF,TGCAGTGCTAGAGCACCCGAGGGGTTCTCCTACGAGCAGTACTTC
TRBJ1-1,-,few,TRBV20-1,CSALGRPGNTEAFF,TGCAGTGCGCTGGGACGGCCAGGAAACACTGAAGCTTTCTTT
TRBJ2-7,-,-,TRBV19,CASSIRGEQYF,TGTGCCAGTAGTATCCGGGGCGAGCAGTACTTC
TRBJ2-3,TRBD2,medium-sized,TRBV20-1,CSARGGGIDTQYF,TGCAGTGCTAGAGGCGGGGGGATCGATACGCAGTATTTT
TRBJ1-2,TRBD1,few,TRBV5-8,CASSSQPGTAANYGYTF,TGTGCCAGCAGCTCACAGCCCGGGACAGCCGCTAACTATGGCTACACCTTC
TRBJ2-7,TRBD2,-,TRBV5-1,CASSQTGLDYEQYF,TGCGCCAGCAGCCAGACGGGACTAGACTACGAGCAGTACTTC
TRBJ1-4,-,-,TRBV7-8,CASSFRALAGKLFF,TGTGCCAGCAGCTTCAGGGCCCTAGCGGGAAAACTGTTTTTT
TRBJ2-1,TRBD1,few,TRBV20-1,CSARVGQGTPPNEQFF,TGCAGTGCTAGAGTCGGACAGGGAACTCCCCCGAATGAGCAGTTCTTC
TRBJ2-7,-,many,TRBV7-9,CASSFGQEQYF,TGTGCCAGCAGCTTCGGCCAGGAGCAGTACTTC
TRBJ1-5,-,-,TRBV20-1,CSAVPGPSQPQHF,TGCAGTGCTGTACCAGGGCCGAGTCAGCCCCAGCATTTT
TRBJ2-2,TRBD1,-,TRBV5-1,CASSLWPGQGGYELFF,TGCGCCAGCAGCTTGTGGCCGGGACAGGGTGGTTATGAGCTGTTTTTT
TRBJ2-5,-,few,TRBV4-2,CASSQIDGETQYF,TGTGCCAGCAGCCAGATCGACGGGGAGACCCAGTACTTC
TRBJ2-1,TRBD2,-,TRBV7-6,CASSLGGGDTYNEQFF,TGTGCCAGCAGCTTGGGGGGGGGAGACACCTACAATGAGCAGTTCTTC
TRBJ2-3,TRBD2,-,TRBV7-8,CASSHDIGGGTRDTQYF,TGTGCCAGCAGCCACGACATTGGGGGGGGGACGAGGGATACGCAGTATTTT
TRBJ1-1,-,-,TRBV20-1,CSVTQENTEAFF,TGCAGTGTTACCCAGGAGAACACTGAAGCTTTCTTT
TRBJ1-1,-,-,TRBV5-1,CASSLDPRTTEAFF,TGCGCCAGCAGCTTGGACCCGAGGACGACTGAAGCTTTCTTT
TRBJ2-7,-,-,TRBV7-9,CASSSPGTSGEQYF,TGTGCCAGCAGCTCGCCCGGGACGTCGGGCGAGCAGTACTTC
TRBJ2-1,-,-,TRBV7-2,CASRYPTSVEQFF,TGTGCCAGCAGATATCCTACGTCGGTTGAGCAGTTCTTC
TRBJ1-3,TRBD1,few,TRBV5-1,CASSPGQGAFVGNTIYF,TGCGCCAGCAGCCCGGGACAGGGGGCGTTTGTTGGAAACACCATATATTTT
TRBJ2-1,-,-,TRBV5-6,CTSSFMQDVYEQFF,TGTACCAGCAGCTTTATGCAGGACGTGTATGAGCAGTTCTTC
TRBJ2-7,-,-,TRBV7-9,CASSLAAGKPYEQYF,TGTGCCAGCAGCTTAGCAGCAGGAAAACCCTACGAGCAGTACTTC
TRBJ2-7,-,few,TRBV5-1,CASSFPWAGQKYEQYF,TGCGCCAGCAGCTTCCCATGGGCGGGACAGAAGTACGAGCAGTACTTC